Below, 21 T cell receptor beta chains from the same sample are listed, as sequenced in a study of blood T cell repertoires in COVID-19. Profiling relied on immunoSEQ multiplex PCR, and the TCRdb table lists in-frame clones only, not all of them. The table has approximately 330,000 clones, 87% seen once. The specimen was peripheral blood. The receptors here all came from a man aged 25 to 40 with COVID-19, enrolled during active disease.

The chain carries TRBV19 and TRBJ2-7, with D perhaps matching TRBD1 (5 bases). V dropped 5 bases and J dropped 9 bases, with 29 bases sitting between them. Germline V gene lookup returns CDR1 LNHDA and CDR2 SQIVND (reference sequence). This CDR3 spans 17 amino acids. The CDR3 coding sequence is TGTGCCAGTAGTTCCCGGCAGGGTGAAACCGTTGCCCCCAGGCAGTACTTC. Its translation: CASSSRQGETVAPRQYF.

This sequence joins TRBV7-8 and TRBJ2-7, with 9 bases lining up with TRBD1. CDR1 is SGHVS, CDR2 FQNEAQ, per germline. The CDR3 is 16 amino acids. Unmatched junction bases numbered 10, after V lost 5 bases and J lost 2 bases. The CDR3 DNA reads TGTGCCAGCAGCCTCCTCCGGGGACAGGGACCCTACGAGCAGTACTTC. Its protein is CASSLLRGQGPYEQYF.

The chain employs TRBV14 and TRBJ2-7; TRBD1 might be the D (6 bases). The length of the CDR3 is 15 residues. V dropped 4 bases and J dropped 4 bases, with 17 bases sitting between them. Germline CDR1 SGHDN, CDR2 FVKESK. The CDR3 nucleotides read TGTGCCAGCAGCCGTCAGGACAGACCTGGATACGAGCAGTACTTC. Translated, it gives CASSRQDRPGYEQYF. Variable domain in full (rest from reference TRBV14 and TRBJ2-7): EAGVTQFPSHSVIEKGQTVTLRCDPISGHDNLYWYRRVMGKEIKFLLHFVKESKQDESGMPNNRFLAERTGGTYSTLKVQPAELEDSGVYFCASSRQDRPGYEQYFGPGTRLTVT.

This clone was counted a few times. The chain links TRBV5-1 to TRBJ2-1, with 12 bases lining up with TRBD2. J lost 4 bases, V lost 4 bases, and 3 bases had no gene match. Germline V CDR1 and CDR2: SGHRS, YFSETQ. The CDR3 is 15 residues long. The CDR3 nucleotides are TGCGCCAGCAGCGAGACTAGCGGGAGTTACAATGAGCAGTTCTTC. Translated: CASSETSGSYNEQFF. Complete variable domain (other parts from reference TRBV5-1 and TRBJ2-1): KAGVTQTPRYLIKTRGQQVTLSCSPISGHRSVSWYQQTPGQGLQFLFEYFSETQRNKGNFPGRFSGRQFSNSRSEMNVSTLELGDSALYLCASSETSGSYNEQFFGPGTRLTVL.

This sequence joins TRBV12-3 or TRBV12-4 and TRBJ2-7, with a possible D match to TRBD1 (6 bases). CDR3 length: 13 amino acids. V lost 10 bases and J lost 3, with 16 bases in between. CDR3 amino acids: CATRGGPSYEQYF. The CDR3 DNA sequence: TGTGCCACGAGAGGGGGTCCTAGCTACGAGCAGTACTTC.

The sample holds one count of this clone. An end of the junction differs from the germline gene, which may be a read error. The rearrangement links TRBV4-2 to TRBJ2-7; D might be TRBD1 (5 bases). Germline loops: CDR1 LGHNA, CDR2 YNFKEQ. The CDR3 loop spans 16 amino acids. The CDR3 loop reads CASSQAPQGSSNEQYF. CDR3 DNA: TGTGCCAGCAGCCAAGCCCCGCAGGGATCCTCCAACGAGCAGTACTTC.

CDR3 sequence reads: CASSSYDRGRNEQFF. Here the CDR3 DNA reads TGTGCCAGCAGCAGTTACGACAGGGGGCGGAATGAGCAGTTCTTC. The rearrangement links TRBV7-9 to TRBJ2-1, with 10 bases identical to TRBD1. CDR3 length equals 15 residues. V lost 5 bases and J lost 7; bases outside the gene matches: 8. CDR1 and CDR2 (germline): SEHNR, FQNEAQ (reference sequence).

This clone has a count of ten or more. The V and J genes are TRBV11-2 and TRBJ1-1, with D uncertain. The CDR3 contains 13 residues. Germline CDR1 reads SGHAT; CDR2 reads FQNNGV. V was clipped by 3 bases and J by 4 bases, with 9 bases between them. Written as DNA, the CDR3 is TGTGCCAGCAGCTTCCCACTTTCCACTGAAGCTTTCTTT. It codes for CASSFPLSTEAFF.

The CDR3 loop is CASSQYQHSYNEQFF. CDR3 coding DNA: TGTGCCAGCAGCCAGTACCAACACTCCTACAATGAGCAGTTCTTC. The chain uses TRBV3-1 (or the pseudogene TRBV3-2) and TRBJ2-1; D uncertain. Germline V gene lookup returns CDR1 LGHDT and CDR2 YNNKEL (reference sequence). Trimming cost V 3 bases and J 0 bases, with 9 bases left between them. This CDR3 has 15 amino acids.

V usage is TRBV7-2 and J usage is TRBJ2-7, with unresolved D. The V gene lost 1 base and the J gene lost 4 bases, with 11 bases spanning the gap. Germline V CDR1 and CDR2: SGHTA, FQGNSA. This CDR3 has 14 amino acids. CDR3 sequence (DNA): TGTGCCAGCAGCTTAGATGGTTACTTGTACGAGCAGTACTTC. This codes for CASSLDGYLYEQYF.

The chain recombines TRBV7-2 with TRBJ2-5; D is uncertain. Germline CDR1 is SGHTA and CDR2 is FQGNSA. V was clipped by 2 bases and J by 3 bases, with 7 bases between them. The CDR3 covers 13 residues. The CDR3 DNA sequence: TGTGCCAGCAGCTTAAATCGGGAAGAGACCCAGTACTTC. Its translation is CASSLNREETQYF.

The rearrangement joins TRBV27 to TRBJ2-2; D is possibly TRBD1 (6 bases). The CDR3 sequence is 17 residues long. Germline assignment: CDR1 MNHEY and CDR2 SMNVEV (reference sequence). V was shortened by 5 bases and J by 2 bases, with 18 bases between the two germline ends. CDR3 region: CASSERDGQPNTGELFF. CDR3 nucleotides: TGTGCCAGCAGTGAGAGAGACGGACAGCCAAACACCGGGGAGCTGTTTTTT.

The chain uses TRBV29-1 and TRBJ2-5, with D possibly matching TRBD1 (6 bases). Deletions cut 7 bases from V and 3 bases from J, with 36 bases between. CDR1 is SQVTM, CDR2 ANQGSEA, per germline. The length of the CDR3 is 20 residues. This CDR3 is CSACFVESISAWTAEETQYF. The CDR3 bases are TGCAGCGCGTGCTTCGTTGAATCTATCAGTGCGTGGACAGCTGAAGAGACCCAGTACTTC. Variable domain in full (rest from reference TRBV29-1 and TRBJ2-5): SAVISQKPSRDICQRGTSLTIQCQVDSQVTMMFWYRQQPGQSLTLIATANQGSEATYESGFVIDKFPISRPNLTFSTLTVSNMSPEDSSIYLCSACFVESISAWTAEETQYFGPGTRLLVL.

The chain couples TRBV6-5 to TRBJ1-2; D is undetermined. In germline, CDR1 is MNHEY, CDR2 SVGAGI. The V and J ends lost 8 bases and 2 bases respectively, with 15 bases between them. This CDR3 spans 14 amino acids. The CDR3 DNA is TGTGCCAGCTGCGCGACACCAAGCAACTATGGCTACACCTTC. Translating gives CASCATPSNYGYTF.

The chain employs TRBV2 and TRBJ1-5, with D unclear. CDR1 is SNHLY and CDR2 is FYNNEI in the germline V gene. Deletions cut 2 bases from V and 4 bases from J, with 12 bases between. CDR3 length equals 15 residues. In DNA, the CDR3 is TGTGCCAGCAGTGAAACGGGATCGTGGAATCAGCCCCAGCATTTT. Translation: CASSETGSWNQPQHF. Full variable domain (missing parts from reference TRBV2 and TRBJ1-5): EPEVTQTPSHQVTQMGQEVILRCVPISNHLYFYWYRQILGQKVEFLVSFYNNEISEKSEIFDDQFSVERPDGSNFTLKIRSTKLEDSAMYFCASSETGSWNQPQHFGDGTRLSIL.

The chain recombines TRBV27 with TRBJ1-2, with D uncertain. This CDR3 comprises 13 residues. Deletions cut 4 bases from V and 2 bases from J, with 8 bases between. Germline assignment: CDR1 MNHEY and CDR2 SMNVEV (reference sequence). This CDR3 is CASSWALNYGYTF. The CDR3 DNA reads TGTGCCAGCAGTTGGGCCCTAAACTATGGCTACACCTTC.

The genes are TRBV9 and TRBJ2-7; 7 nucleotides line up with TRBD1. CDR1 and CDR2 from the germline V gene are SGDLS and YYNGEE. Germline trimming cut 1 base from V and 7 bases from J; bases unmatched to any gene: 8. CDR3 length: 14 residues. In nucleotides, the CDR3 is TGTGCCAGCAGCGTAACCGACAGGGCTAATGAGCAGTACTTC. As protein: CASSVTDRANEQYF. Complete variable domain (other parts from reference TRBV9 and TRBJ2-7): DSGVTQTPKHLITATGQRVTLRCSPRSGDLSVYWYQQSLDQGLQFLIQYYNGEERAKGNILERFSAQQFPDLHSELNLSSLELGDSALYFCASSVTDRANEQYFGPGTRLTVT.

This chain uses TRBV7-9 with TRBJ2-2; 8 positions match TRBD1. Trimming took 5 bases from V and 1 from J; bases not matched to a gene: 9. CDR3 length: 17 residues. Per germline, CDR1 SEHNR and CDR2 FQNEAQ (reference sequence). The CDR3 nucleotides are TGTGCCAGCAGCCTAAGCGCCGGGACAGGGAACACCGGGGAGCTGTTTTTT. Amino acids: CASSLSAGTGNTGELFF. Filled out from reference TRBV7-9 and TRBJ2-2, the complete variable domain reads DTGVSQNPRHKITKRGQNVTFRCDPISEHNRLYWYRQTLGQGPEFLTYFQNEAQLEKSRLLSDRFSAERPKGSFSTLEIQRTEQGDSAMYLCASSLSAGTGNTGELFFGEGSRLTVL.

This chain joins TRBV5-4 and TRBJ1-4; D might be TRBD1 (5 bases). The CDR3 contains 15 residues. Germline-derived CDR1 and CDR2 are SGHNT and YYREEE (reference sequence). Trimming left V 4 bases short and J 7 bases short, with 17 bases between. DNA for the CDR3: TGTGCCAGCAGCCTCACCCGGGGGGGGAGTGAAAAACTGTTTTTT. Translated: CASSLTRGGSEKLFF.

The chain couples TRBV15 to TRBJ1-6; D not resolved. The CDR3 has 14 residues. The germline V gene has CDR1 LNHNV and CDR2 YYDKDF (reference sequence). V was shortened by 8 bases and J by 6 bases, with 14 bases between the two germline ends. The CDR3 loop reads CATQLRATNSPLHF. The CDR3 region has the DNA TGTGCCACCCAGCTGAGGGCTACTAATTCACCCCTCCACTTT.

The J gene is TRBJ2-5, the V gene TRBV4-3; 11 nucleotides align to TRBD2. Trimming at V came to 0 bases and at J to 2 bases, leaving 8 bases not matched to a gene. The CDR3 totals 18 residues. Germline CDR1 and CDR2: LGHNA and YSLEER. CDR3 in DNA: TGCGCCAGCAGCCAAGATAATACTAGCGGGAGAACGCAAGAGACCCAGTACTTC. Amino acid sequence: CASSQDNTSGRTQETQYF.